The T cell receptor beta chain described here comes from a study of OX40 agonist ivuxolimab in advanced cancers. For the study at large: An agonistic anti-OX40 (CD134) antibody, ivuxolimab, was used to treat the patients. Prior anti-PD-1, anti-PD-L1 or anti-CTLA-4 therapy was allowed; approximately 40% had some.

Overall study results and limits: Certain nonresponders additionally had low normalized T-cell clonal expansion.

Worth noting for this clone: Antigen specificity is unknown.

Per germline, CDR1 WNHNN and CDR2 SYGVQD (reference sequence). Trimming took off 5 bases at V and 0 bases at J, with 11 bases between the two ends. The CDR3 spans 14 residues. Using immunoSEQ multiplex PCR, the repertoire was profiled, and TCRdb retains in-frame clones only, with some absent. The sample has under 95,000 clones; approximately 84% are singletons. The sample in question was CD4+ or CD8+ T cells sorted from blood, obtained in a trial of the OX40 agonist ivuxolimab. The chain joins TRBV10-1 to TRBJ2-7; D possibly matches TRBD1 or TRBD2 (5 bases each). This TCR was recovered from an adult with an advanced solid tumor such as melanoma, head and neck, liver or kidney cancer. The DNA for the CDR3 is TGCGCCAGCAGTCTGGCAGGGAGCTCCTACGAGCAGTACTTC. Encoded protein: CASSLAGSSYEQYF.